This entry lists 24 T cell receptor beta chains sequenced from one sample in a study of blood T cell repertoires in COVID-19. This table comes from immunoSEQ multiplex PCR, and its TCRdb copy is limited to in-frame clones, with some not included. The sample has a few hundred thousand clones, about three quarters seen once; the top ten hold around 7.7%. The material sequenced was peripheral blood. The receptors stem from a woman aged 70-85 years with acute or convalescent COVID-19.

The V gene is TRBV2, the J gene TRBJ2-3; D is perhaps TRBD2 (5 bases). Germline CDR1 and CDR2: SNHLY and FYNNEI. V lost 3 bases and J lost 5, with 9 bases in between. The CDR3 is 13 residues long. The DNA for the CDR3 is TGTGCCAGCAGTGAGCCCGGGGAAGATACGCAGTATTTT. This gives the protein CASSEPGEDTQYF.

The chain uses TRBV2 and TRBJ2-5, with no clear D. V was cut by 1 base and J by 6 bases, with 9 bases left in between. Germline lookup yields CDR1 SNHLY and CDR2 FYNNEI. The CDR3 spans 13 residues. CDR3 residues: CASSEGLRQTQYF. The DNA of the CDR3 is TGTGCCAGCAGTGAAGGGTTGAGGCAGACCCAGTACTTC.

This clone was detected only once. The chain employs TRBV24-1 and TRBJ1-5; no firm D call. CDR1 KGHDR and CDR2 SFDVKD come from the germline V gene. The CDR3 has 16 residues. The V end lost 4 bases, the J end lost 7 bases, and 19 bases lay between the germline ends. The CDR3 reads CATSDSSAGEVQPQHF. CDR3 sequence (DNA): TGTGCCACCAGTGACTCCTCGGCGGGCGAGGTCCAGCCCCAGCATTTT.

V and J are TRBV2 and TRBJ1-4, with D possibly TRBD1 on 5 matching bases. This CDR3 contains 15 residues. The germline V gene has CDR1 SNHLY and CDR2 FYNNEI. Trimming shortened V by 1 base and J by 7 bases, and 13 bases separated the two germline ends. In DNA form, the CDR3 reads TGTGCCAGCAGTGAAGGAAATAGGGGCGCTGAAAAACTGTTTTTT. Its protein is CASSEGNRGAEKLFF. Variable domain in full (rest from reference TRBV2 and TRBJ1-4): EPEVTQTPSHQVTQMGQEVILRCVPISNHLYFYWYRQILGQKVEFLVSFYNNEISEKSEIFDDQFSVERPDGSNFTLKIRSTKLEDSAMYFCASSEGNRGAEKLFFGSGTQLSVL.

J is TRBJ2-3 and V is TRBV30; TRBD2 agrees at 11 bases. V was clipped by 2 bases and J by 3 bases; unmatched bases: 1. The CDR3 has 14 residues. The germline CDR1 and CDR2 sequences are GTSNPN and SVGIG (reference sequence). In nucleotides, the CDR3 is TGTGCCTGGAGTCTAGCGGGGGGAACAGATACGCAGTATTTT. It yields the protein CAWSLAGGTDTQYF.

This clone was counted once. V and J are TRBV5-5 and TRBJ2-5; 7 positions agree with TRBD2. The junction had 11 bases not matched to a gene; V was cut back by 4 bases and J by 2 bases. The CDR3 runs 16 residues. CDR1 SGHKS and CDR2 YYEKEE come from the germline V gene (reference sequence). Here the CDR3 DNA reads TGTGCCAGCAGCCCCGCGGTAGAGCGGGATCAAGAGACCCAGTACTTC. It is translated as CASSPAVERDQETQYF.

This sequence joins TRBV5-1 and TRBJ2-5; D is possibly TRBD2 (6 bases). The CDR3 is 18 residues long. Germline V CDR1 and CDR2: SGHRS, YFSETQ. V was trimmed by 0 bases and J by 3 bases, leaving 21 bases between them. CDR3 bases: TGCGCCAGCAGCTTGGAAGGCGCTACTAGCAGACCGGAAGAGACCCAGTACTTC. It codes for CASSLEGATSRPEETQYF.

The chain has TRBV18 and TRBJ2-5, with a possible D match to TRBD2 (6 bases). V was trimmed by 2 bases and J by 2 bases, leaving 12 bases between them. The CDR3 is 15 amino acids. CDR1 is KGHSH, CDR2 LQKENI, per germline. The CDR3 sequence is CASSPGLAPQETQYF. CDR3 nucleotides: TGTGCCAGCTCACCAGGGCTAGCGCCGCAAGAGACCCAGTACTTC.

The CDR3 bases are TGTGCCAGCAGCACCGGGACTAGCGGGGGGGAGACCCAGTACTTC. Encoded protein: CASSTGTSGGETQYF. V usage is TRBV7-8 and J usage is TRBJ2-5, with 15 bases matching TRBD2. The ends lost 5 bases at V and 5 bases at J; junction bases unmatched: 3. Germline V gene data show CDR1 as SGHVS and CDR2 as FQNEAQ. The CDR3 has 15 residues.

This clone occurred a few times. This chain connects TRBV15 to TRBJ1-6; unclear D gene. The CDR3 sequence is 15 residues long. Germline loops: CDR1 LNHNV, CDR2 YYDKDF (reference sequence). V lost 0 bases and J lost 7, with 10 bases in between. The CDR3 bases are TGTGCCACCAGCAGAGATGGGCCGGGAAATTCACCCCTCCACTTT. It is translated as CATSRDGPGNSPLHF.

The V gene is TRBV28, the J gene TRBJ1-4, with D unresolved. Germline V gene lookup returns CDR1 MDHEN and CDR2 SYDVKM. Trimming left V 4 bases short and J 11 bases short, with 11 bases between. There are 12 residues in the CDR3. CDR3 nucleotide sequence: TGTGCCAGCAGTTCGGCGATGAGGAAACTGTTTTTT. Translating it yields CASSSAMRKLFF.

This clone was detected only a few times. The CDR3 DNA is TGTGCCAGTAGTTCTGGACAGGACCCCACCGGGGAGCTGTTTTTT. Translation gives CASSSGQDPTGELFF. V gene TRBV19 combines with J gene TRBJ2-2, with 7 bases aligning to TRBD1. V dropped 5 bases and J dropped 4; count of bases not matched to a gene: 7. CDR1 is LNHDA, CDR2 SQIVND, per germline (reference sequence). The CDR3 is made up of 15 amino acids.

V gene TRBV6-5 combines with J gene TRBJ1-2, with D possibly TRBD1 on 5 matching bases. Germline CDR1 MNHEY, CDR2 SVGAGI. The ends were cut back, 2 bases at V and 14 bases at J, with 9 bases in the middle. There are 10 residues in the CDR3. DNA for the CDR3: TGTGCCAGCAGTTACGGGGCGGGAACCTTC. As protein: CASSYGAGTF.

This clone was recorded many times. The genes are TRBV9 and TRBJ1-2; 7 bases map to TRBD1. Germline V lookup: CDR1 SGDLS, CDR2 YYNGEE. V dropped 0 bases and J dropped 0; count of bases not matched to a gene: 2. CDR3 length equals 15 residues. CDR3 residues: CASSVAGTANYGYTF. DNA of the CDR3: TGTGCCAGCAGCGTAGCCGGGACAGCTAACTATGGCTACACCTTC. The full variable domain, its missing parts supplied by reference TRBV9 and TRBJ1-2, is DSGVTQTPKHLITATGQRVTLRCSPRSGDLSVYWYQQSLDQGLQFLIQYYNGEERAKGNILERFSAQQFPDLHSELNLSSLELGDSALYFCASSVAGTANYGYTFGSGTRLTVV.

The chain has TRBV19 and TRBJ1-2; D is perhaps TRBD1 (5 bases). This CDR3 has 15 amino acids. Trimming took off 1 base at V and 2 bases at J, with 11 bases between the two ends. Per the germline V gene, CDR1 is LNHDA and CDR2 is SQIVND (reference sequence). The DNA of the CDR3 is TGTGCCAGTAGTATAGGATGGAGACAGAACTATGGCTACACCTTC. It specifies CASSIGWRQNYGYTF.

V and J are TRBV24-1 and TRBJ2-5, with D perhaps matching TRBD2 (6 bases). This CDR3 has 15 amino acids. Germline V lookup: CDR1 KGHDR, CDR2 SFDVKD. V lost 3 bases and J lost 7, with 17 bases in between. DNA for the CDR3: TGTGCCACCAGTGATGGCGAGCTTGTGGGAGGGACCCAGTACTTC. Its protein product is CATSDGELVGGTQYF.

The chain is built from TRBV6-2 or TRBV6-3 and TRBJ2-5, with unresolved D. Germline V gene sequence: CDR1 MNHEY, CDR2 SVGEGT. The V end lost 4 bases, the J end lost 4 bases, and 19 bases lay between the germline ends. The CDR3 consists of 16 residues. CDR3 in DNA: TGTGCCAGCAGTTTTCCCCCTGGAGTAGAATCAGAGACCCAGTACTTC. Its translation is CASSFPPGVESETQYF.

The gene calls are TRBV6-5 and TRBJ2-7; D is unclear. Per the germline V gene, CDR1 is MNHEY and CDR2 is SVGAGI. Trimming stripped 6 bases from V and 9 bases from J, with 12 bases between. There are 11 residues in the CDR3. CDR3 loop: CASRDPTGQYF. The DNA for the CDR3 is TGTGCCAGCAGGGATCCAACGGGGCAGTACTTC.

The chain combines TRBV30 with TRBJ1-5; maybe TRBD1 (6 bases). V was shortened by 4 bases and J by 2 bases, with 9 bases between the two germline ends. Germline CDR1 is GTSNPN and CDR2 is SVGIG (reference sequence). The CDR3 has 13 amino acids. In DNA, the CDR3 is TGTGCCTGGAATTCAGGGGGCAATCAGCCCCAGCATTTT. Its protein is CAWNSGGNQPQHF.

The chain recombines TRBV2 with TRBJ1-2; 9 nucleotides line up with TRBD1. Trimming cost V 8 bases and J 2 bases; bases outside gene matches: 6. Germline V CDR1 and CDR2: SNHLY, FYNNEI. The CDR3 runs 14 residues. The CDR3 region is CASYQDRGNYGYTF. CDR3 in DNA: TGTGCCAGCTATCAGGACAGGGGAAACTATGGCTACACCTTC.

The genes are TRBV5-1 and TRBJ2-7; 8 nucleotides line up with TRBD2. V lost 0 bases, J lost 5 bases, and 16 bases stayed unmatched. This CDR3 spans 18 amino acids. Germline loops: CDR1 SGHRS, CDR2 YFSETQ. The CDR3 region is CASSLGASGPTQIHEQYV. CDR3 nucleotide sequence: TGCGCCAGCAGCTTGGGGGCTAGCGGGCCGACACAGATCCACGAGCAGTACGTC.

The J gene is TRBJ1-5, the V gene TRBV2; possibly TRBD1 for D (6 bases). CDR3 length: 14 residues. Deletions cut 8 bases from V and 1 base from J, with 12 bases between. CDR1 is SNHLY, CDR2 FYNNEI, per germline. CDR3 sequence (DNA): TGTGCCAGCTCAGGGGCCGGCAGCAATCAGCCCCAGCATTTT. Its translation is CASSGAGSNQPQHF.

The V and J genes are TRBV20-1 and TRBJ1-4; possible D gene TRBD1, 5 bases. Trimming left V 3 bases short and J 8 bases short, with 10 bases between. The CDR3 totals 12 residues. Germline CDR1 and CDR2: DFQATT and SNEGSKA (reference sequence). The CDR3 coding sequence is TGCAGTGCTAGTGCAGGGTCGGAAAAACTGTTTTTT. Protein sequence: CSASAGSEKLFF.

The rearrangement joins TRBV27 to TRBJ2-3, with 7 positions matching TRBD2. Germline V lookup: CDR1 MNHEY, CDR2 SMNVEV (reference sequence). With V trimmed by 6 bases and J by 2 bases, 11 bases remained unmatched. The CDR3 contains 16 residues. The CDR3 spells CASSWSGAWDTDTQYF. The CDR3 nucleotides read TGTGCCAGCAGCTGGAGCGGGGCCTGGGACACAGATACGCAGTATTTT.